The 27 T cell receptor beta chains below were found in one sample sequenced in a study of cytomegalovirus exposure and HLA in healthy donors. Primers: 60 Vbeta forward and 13 Jbeta reverse. Using immunoSEQ multiplex PCR, the repertoire was profiled, and TCRdb retains in-frame clones only, with some absent. Among some 100,000 clones listed, under 85% were seen once. The sequenced sample consisted of PBMCs. Receptor source: a woman aged 45 to 65 in good health and CMV-seropositive.

In its sample, this clone was seen a few times. The chain couples TRBV19 to TRBJ2-5; 10 nucleotides match TRBD2. The germline V gene encodes CDR1 LNHDA and CDR2 SQIVND (reference sequence). The CDR3 sequence is 16 residues long. V shed 2 bases, J shed 2 bases, and the junction held 5 bases outside the gene matches. In nucleotides, the CDR3 is TGTGCCAGTAGTATACTCTCGACTAGCGGGCAAGAGACCCAGTACTTC. It is translated as CASSILSTSGQETQYF.

The V call is TRBV11-2, the J call TRBJ1-1; 8 bases match TRBD1. The V and J ends lost 3 bases and 0 bases, in that order; junction bases with no gene match: 3. Germline V lookup: CDR1 SGHAT, CDR2 FQNNGV. CDR3 length: 15 amino acids. The CDR3 sequence is CASSFSTGVNTEAFF. The CDR3 DNA reads as TGTGCCAGCAGCTTCTCGACAGGGGTGAACACTGAAGCTTTCTTT.

This clone has more than one count but fewer than ten. The chain carries TRBV5-1 and TRBJ1-6; D is unresolved. With 0 bases removed from V and 8 bases from J, the gap between germline ends came to 12 bases. Germline-derived CDR1 and CDR2 are SGHRS and YFSETQ. The CDR3 contains 15 residues. The CDR3 nucleotides are TGCGCCAGCAGCTTGGGAGGGCTGCTGGATTCACCCCTCCACTTT. Protein: CASSLGGLLDSPLHF.

The chain carries TRBV5-1 and TRBJ2-3; D possibly corresponds to TRBD1 (5 bases). Trimming took 1 base from V and 3 from J, leaving 6 bases between them. The CDR3 has 13 residues. Germline loops: CDR1 SGHRS, CDR2 YFSETQ. CDR3 coding DNA: TGCGCCAGCAGCTTGCAGGGTACAGATACGCAGTATTTT. Translating it yields CASSLQGTDTQYF.

In this sample, this clone turned up once. V gene TRBV7-9 combines with J gene TRBJ2-7; the D gene is possibly TRBD1 (6 bases). V lost 6 bases and J 2 bases, leaving 17 bases between the germline ends. The germline gives CDR1 SEHNR, CDR2 FQNEAQ (reference sequence). This CDR3 spans 15 amino acids. In DNA form, the CDR3 reads TGTGCCAGCAGTAAGGGGGTGGCTGTTACCTACGAGCAGTACTTC. Translation gives CASSKGVAVTYEQYF.

The CDR3 DNA is TGTGCCAGCAGCCCGGGACAGGGGACCGGGGAGCTGTTTTTT. Its protein product is CASSPGQGTGELFF. V and J are TRBV6-5 and TRBJ2-2; TRBD1 agrees at 10 bases. Germline V gives CDR1 MNHEY, CDR2 SVGAGI. The CDR3 is 14 amino acids. The trim removed 6 bases at V and 5 bases at J, leaving 3 bases unmatched.

This chain links TRBV5-1 with TRBJ2-7; 8 bases are shared with TRBD1. The junction had 11 bases not matched to a gene; V was cut back by 9 bases and J by 0 bases. The CDR3 runs 15 residues. Germline CDR1 and CDR2: SGHRS and YFSETQ. The CDR3 nucleotides are TGCGCCACCTCCCCTCGGCAGGGGGCCTCCTACGAGCAGTACTTC. Amino acids: CATSPRQGASYEQYF.

V is TRBV6-1 and J is TRBJ1-5; TRBD1 aligns across 11 bases. Germline CDR1 MNHNS, CDR2 SASEGT. J gave up 6 bases and V 4 bases, and 14 bases lay outside the gene matches. The CDR3 runs 18 residues. The CDR3 DNA follows: TGTGCCAGCAGTGGTCGAGGGGACAGGGGGTTGATGGGTCAGCCCCAGCATTTT. This sequence encodes CASSGRGDRGLMGQPQHF.

Written as DNA, the CDR3 is TGTGCCAGCTCACCCCTAAGGGAGCAGTATGAAGCTTTCTTT. This sequence encodes CASSPLREQYEAFF. V gene TRBV18 combines with J gene TRBJ1-1; D unclear. The germline CDR1 and CDR2 sequences are KGHSH and LQKENI. This CDR3 is built from 14 residues. Trimming removed 3 bases at V and 7 bases at J, with 15 bases between.

The CDR3 protein is CASSFSPGVAKNIQYF. The CDR3 nucleotides are TGTGCCAGCAGCTTTAGTCCAGGGGTGGCCAAAAACATTCAGTACTTC. This chain uses TRBV5-5 with TRBJ2-4; TRBD1 is a possible D gene (6 bases). This CDR3 spans 16 amino acids. V was pared by 2 bases and J by 1 base, with 13 bases between. Per germline, CDR1 SGHKS and CDR2 YYEKEE (reference sequence).

This sequence joins TRBV19 and TRBJ2-7, with D hard to call. CDR1 LNHDA and CDR2 SQIVND come from the germline V gene (reference sequence). The V and J ends lost 1 base and 0 bases respectively, with 4 bases between them. The CDR3 consists of 13 residues. CDR3 amino acids: CASSIGASYEQYF. DNA for the CDR3: TGTGCCAGTAGTATAGGGGCCTCCTACGAGCAGTACTTC.

This clone came up once. V is TRBV7-3 and J is TRBJ2-1, with D unclear. There are 12 residues in the CDR3. V was cut by 0 bases and J by 7 bases, with 4 bases left in between. Germline CDR1 SGHTA, CDR2 FQGTGA. The CDR3 DNA reads as TGTGCCAGCAGCTTAACTCGGAATGAGCAGTTCTTC. Its protein product is CASSLTRNEQFF.

The gene calls are TRBV29-1 and TRBJ2-5; 7 bases match TRBD1. Germline lookup yields CDR1 SQVTM and CDR2 ANQGSEA. V was clipped by 6 bases and J by 4 bases; unmatched bases: 8. This CDR3 comprises 13 residues. CDR3 nucleotides: TGCAGCGTATCTACAGGGGTAGGAGAGACCCAGTACTTC. Residues: CSVSTGVGETQYF.

The rearrangement links TRBV29-1 to TRBJ2-7; 7 nucleotides align to TRBD1. J gave up 2 bases and V 6 bases, and 7 bases lay outside the gene matches. The germline CDR1 and CDR2 sequences are SQVTM and ANQGSEA. There are 13 residues in the CDR3. CDR3 DNA: TGCAGCGTCACTAGGGGACAGCCCTACGAGCAGTACTTC. Translated, it gives CSVTRGQPYEQYF.

This CDR3 is CASSKAAGQVEQFF. The CDR3 region has the DNA TGTGCCAGCTCAAAGGCGGCGGGACAGGTTGAGCAGTTCTTC. The chain uses TRBV18 and TRBJ2-1, with 8 bases lining up with TRBD1. Trimming at V came to 5 bases and at J to 9 bases, leaving 9 bases not matched to a gene. The CDR3 has 14 amino acids. CDR1 is KGHSH, CDR2 LQKENI, per germline.

This chain connects TRBV6-4 to TRBJ1-2; 10 nucleotides match TRBD1. CDR1 MRHNA and CDR2 SNTAGT come from the germline V gene. The CDR3 covers 14 residues. Trimming took 6 bases from V and 7 from J; bases not matched to a gene: 8. The chain's CDR3 is CASSQDRGKGGYTF. The CDR3 region has the DNA TGTGCCAGCAGCCAGGACAGGGGGAAGGGTGGCTACACCTTC.

Concerning this clone itself: One junction end disagrees with the germline gene, perhaps due to a read error. This sample also contains other DNA sequences that code for the same CDR3. The genes are TRBV6-5 and TRBJ2-7; 7 bases fit TRBD2. Germline CDR1 and CDR2: MNHEY and SVGAGI. The CDR3 runs to 14 residues. This chain's CDR3 is CASSYGGRSYEQYF. The DNA for the CDR3 is TGCGCCAGCAGTTACGGGGGGAGGAGCTACGAGCAGTACTTC.

The V and J genes are TRBV27 and TRBJ1-5; tentatively, D is TRBD1 (5 bases). Germline lookup yields CDR1 MNHEY and CDR2 SMNVEV (reference sequence). The CDR3 totals 14 residues. Between the trimmed V and J ends, which lost 5 bases and 6 bases, there was a span of 14 bases. As DNA, the CDR3 is TGTGCCAGCAGTCCCTCAGGGTTGGGTCAGCCCCAGCATTTT. Encoded protein: CASSPSGLGQPQHF.

The chain joins TRBV6-5 to TRBJ1-6, with 7 bases fitting TRBD1. V lost 6 bases and J lost 14; bases outside the gene matches: 4. Germline loops: CDR1 MNHEY, CDR2 SVGAGI. The CDR3 is made up of 11 amino acids. DNA for the CDR3: TGTGCCAGCAGAGGGGGCGGGACCCTCCACTTT. The encoded protein is CASRGGGTLHF.

The chain is built from TRBV7-8 and TRBJ1-5; 8 bases line up with TRBD1. With V trimmed by 4 bases and J by 2 bases, 4 bases remained unmatched. Germline V gene sequence: CDR1 SGHVS, CDR2 FQNEAQ. This CDR3 region has 15 residues. CDR3 nucleotide sequence: TGTGCCAGCAGCTCGACAGGGGAGGGCAATCAGCCCCAGCATTTT. It codes for CASSSTGEGNQPQHF.

This clone occurred a few times. The same CDR3 arises from other DNA sequences in this sample as well. This sequence joins TRBV6-1 and TRBJ2-7; TRBD1 aligns across 8 bases. This CDR3 region has 13 residues. From germline, CDR1 is MNHNS and CDR2 SASEGT. With 6 bases clipped from V and 2 bases from J, the junction kept 3 bases outside the gene matches. CDR3 DNA: TGTGCCAGCAGGCCGGGACAGGCCTACGAGCAGTACTTC. Its translation is CASRPGQAYEQYF.

This clone came up once. The chain employs TRBV7-2 and TRBJ1-2, with D perhaps matching TRBD1 (5 bases). CDR3 length equals 14 residues. Germline V gene data show CDR1 as SGHTA and CDR2 as FQGNSA. The DNA for the CDR3 is TGTGCTGCCACGGGGGGGGACGGGTCCTATGGCTACACCTTC. Encoded protein: CAATGGDGSYGYTF.

The V gene is TRBV9, the J gene TRBJ2-3, with 12 bases matching TRBD2. This CDR3 has 17 amino acids. The germline gives CDR1 SGDLS, CDR2 YYNGEE. V gave up 1 base and J gave up 2 bases; unmatched junction bases: 5. The CDR3 coding sequence is TGTGCCAGCAGCGTAACTAGCGGGGGGACCTACACAGATACGCAGTATTTT. This codes for CASSVTSGGTYTDTQYF. Based on the CDR3 plus reference TRBV9 and TRBJ2-3, the full variable domain is DSGVTQTPKHLITATGQRVTLRCSPRSGDLSVYWYQQSLDQGLQFLIQYYNGEERAKGNILERFSAQQFPDLHSELNLSSLELGDSALYFCASSVTSGGTYTDTQYFGPGTRLTVL.

Of note for this clone: One junction end does not reproduce the germline sequence, and a read error may be involved. The chain employs TRBV19 and TRBJ2-6, with D possibly being TRBD1 (5 bases). The V gene's germline CDR1 is LNHDA and CDR2 SQIVND (reference sequence). The CDR3 loop spans 17 amino acids. The CDR3 DNA is TGTGCCAGTAGTTGGGAAGATTTACTCTCTGGGGCCAACGGCCTGACTTTC. Its protein is CASSWEDLLSGANGLTF.

The chain is built from TRBV4-3 and TRBJ2-7; 12 nucleotides match TRBD2. Germline V gives CDR1 LGHNA, CDR2 YSLEER. This CDR3 region has 20 residues. With 1 base clipped from V and 1 base from J, the junction kept 14 bases outside the gene matches. The CDR3 nucleotides read TGCGCCAGCAGCCAAGGTAATCCTAGCGGGAGGGTATATTGTTCCTACGAGCAGTACTTC. Translation: CASSQGNPSGRVYCSYEQYF.

The chain couples TRBV6-5 to TRBJ2-3; 9 bases match TRBD2. The germline CDR1 and CDR2 sequences are MNHEY and SVGAGI. There are 15 residues in the CDR3. Losses at the gene ends were 6 bases for V and 6 bases for J; bases not matched to a gene: 10. The CDR3 region is CASRIFRGGADTQYF. Here the CDR3 DNA reads TGTGCCAGCAGGATCTTTCGCGGGGGGGCGGATACGCAGTATTTT.

The rearrangement joins TRBV7-8 to TRBJ1-2, with TRBD1 matching over 10 bases. The CDR3 runs 13 residues. Trimming cost V 5 bases and J 8 bases; bases outside gene matches: 5. Germline V gene lookup returns CDR1 SGHVS and CDR2 FQNEAQ. The CDR3 nucleotides are TGTGCCAGCAGCGTGGGACAGGGGAGGGGCTACACCTTC. This encodes CASSVGQGRGYTF.